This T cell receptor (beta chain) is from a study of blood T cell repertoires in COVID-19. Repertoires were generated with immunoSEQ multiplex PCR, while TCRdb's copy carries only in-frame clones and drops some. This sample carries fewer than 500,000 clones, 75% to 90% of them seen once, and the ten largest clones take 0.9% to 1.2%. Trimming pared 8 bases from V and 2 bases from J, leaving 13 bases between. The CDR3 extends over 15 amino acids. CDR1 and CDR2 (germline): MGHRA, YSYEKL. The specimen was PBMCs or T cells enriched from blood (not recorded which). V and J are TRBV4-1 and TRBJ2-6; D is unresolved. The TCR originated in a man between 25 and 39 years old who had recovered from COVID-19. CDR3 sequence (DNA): TGCGCCAGCCATAAGACATTTGCTGGGGCCAACGTCCTGACTTTC. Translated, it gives CASHKTFAGANVLTF.